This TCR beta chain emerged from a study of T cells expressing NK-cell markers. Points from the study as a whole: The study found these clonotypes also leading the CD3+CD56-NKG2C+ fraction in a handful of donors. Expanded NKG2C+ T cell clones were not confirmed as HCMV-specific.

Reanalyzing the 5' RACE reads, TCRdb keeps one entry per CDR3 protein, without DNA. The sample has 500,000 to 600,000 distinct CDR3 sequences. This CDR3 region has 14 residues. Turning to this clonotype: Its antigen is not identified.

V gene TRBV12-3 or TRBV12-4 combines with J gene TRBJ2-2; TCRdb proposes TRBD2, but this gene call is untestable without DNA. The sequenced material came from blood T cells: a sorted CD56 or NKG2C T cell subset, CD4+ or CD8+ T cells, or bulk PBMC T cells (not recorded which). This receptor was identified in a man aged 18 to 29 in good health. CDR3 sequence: CACVMWEGNGELFF.